This T cell receptor beta chain came from a study of blood T cells in healthy people across ages. The length of the CDR3 is 15 residues. CDR1 is SGDLS, CDR2 YYNGEE, per germline. Unmatched junction bases numbered 4, after V lost 2 bases and J lost 3 bases. This clonotype was seen a few times. It was with a sample-barcoded 5' primer and a J-beta primer mix that a second PCR of roughly 7 to 12 cycles was run. TCRdb re-derived calls from the 5' RACE reads in MiXCR, one entry per CDR3 protein. The sample has 1.5 million to 2 million distinct CDR3 sequences; 39% are singletons. Sequences were obtained from blood. The V and J genes are TRBV9 and TRBJ2-1; TRBD2 aligns across 8 bases. This receptor was taken from a human donor in good health. For the CDR3, the DNA is TGTGCCAGCAGCGTCGGGGGGGCTATCTACAATGAGCAGTTCTTC. Translating gives CASSVGGAIYNEQFF.